What follows is one TCR beta chain and its context. The data derive from a study of blood T cell repertoires in COVID-19. About the research overall: COVID-19 samples from acute and convalescent phases originated in the United States, Italy and Spain.

Original methodology: Quantification of nucleated cells was approximated via reference gene primer amplification. Only in-frame clones appear in the TCRdb table, and some are missing; sequencing was by immunoSEQ multiplex PCR. From that table come the V and J calls and clone size; the DNA was used to work out D and trimming. The sample carries under 350,000 clones, 85% to 90% recorded once. The CDR3 loop spans 18 amino acids. Germline values: CDR1 LNHNV, CDR2 YYDKDF (reference sequence). J was trimmed by 1 base and V by 4 bases; bases with no gene match: 9. The gene calls are TRBV15 and TRBJ2-3; 12 bases are shared with TRBD2. This receptor was taken from a man between 65 and 79 years old with acute or convalescent COVID-19. The sequenced material came from peripheral blood. The CDR3 sequence: CATSIGLAGPLGTDTQYF. CDR3 coding DNA: TGTGCCACCAGCATCGGACTAGCGGGGCCACTAGGCACAGATACGCAGTATTTT. The full variable domain, completed using reference TRBV15 and TRBJ2-3, is DAMVIQNPRYQVTQFGKPVTLSCSQTLNHNVMYWYQQKSSQAPKLLFHYYDKDFNNEADTPDNFQSRRPNTSFCFLDIRSPGLGDTAMYLCATSIGLAGPLGTDTQYFGPGTRLTVL.